This is a list of T cell receptor beta chains from one sample in a study of T cells in localized non-small cell lung cancer. Clones were read by immunoSEQ multiplex PCR, and TCRdb kept only the in-frame ones, dropping some. The data contain thousands of clones, 30% to 40% of them singletons. The sequencing here drew on normal lung tissue next to the tumor, taken before any cancer treatment. The source is a man between 40 and 70 years old with stage I lung adenocarcinoma. The CDR3 runs from the conserved cysteine through the conserved F or W. Fields, in order: J gene, clone size, V gene, D gene, CDR3 protein, CDR3 DNA. D genes are given only for firm matches. Where a row states a size, it is once, few, many or the class of an expanded clone; other rows omit it.

>TRBJ2-5|medium-sized|TRBV1|.
CASSQDGTRALLGETQYF
TGCGCCAGCAGCCAAGATGGGACGAGAGCACTTCTCGGGGAGACCCAGTACTTC
>TRBJ2-2|many|TRBV7-2|TRBD1
CASSPDREWVGELFF
TGTGCCAGCAGCCCCGACAGGGAGTGGGTCGGGGAGCTGTTTTTT
>TRBJ1-3|few|TRBV6-8|TRBD1
CASSRGQALTGNTIYF
TGTGCCAGCAGCCGTGGACAGGCGCTCACTGGAAACACCATATATTTT
>TRBJ2-3|.|TRBV14|TRBD1
CASSEQQGGRGTQYF
TGTGCCAGCAGTGAACAACAGGGGGGCCGGGGTACGCAGTATTTT
>TRBJ1-1|medium-sized|TRBV9|TRBD1
CASSALSTGAVTEAFF
TGTGCCAGCAGCGCCCTTTCGACAGGGGCCGTCACTGAAGCTTTCTTT
>TRBJ2-1|.|TRBV6-8|.
CASKSQGGSSYNEQFF
TGTGCCAGCAAATCTCAGGGGGGTAGCTCCTACAATGAGCAGTTCTTC
>TRBJ1-1|few|TRBV14|.
CASSQRTGWNTEAFF
TGTGCCAGCAGCCAAAGAACAGGGTGGAACACTGAAGCTTTCTTT
>TRBJ2-1|.|TRBV11-3|TRBD2
CASSLKVGTSGNNEQFF
TGTGCCAGCAGCTTAAAGGTTGGAACTAGCGGAAACAATGAGCAGTTCTTC
>TRBJ2-3|few|TRBV9|TRBD1
CASSVTLSGTGTANTQYF
TGTGCCAGCAGCGTAACGCTCTCGGGGACAGGGACGGCGAATACGCAGTATTTT
>TRBJ2-7|few|TRBV6-8|.
CASSYSIQSGYSYEQYF
TGTGCCAGCAGTTACTCGATACAGTCAGGGTATTCCTACGAGCAGTACTTC
>TRBJ2-5|few|TRBV5-1|TRBD2
CASSLVLAGYQETQYF
TGCGCCAGCAGCTTGGTACTAGCGGGATACCAAGAGACCCAGTACTTC
>TRBJ2-7|.|TRBV7-8|TRBD1
CASSFDRGETYEQYF
TGTGCCAGCAGCTTCGACAGGGGGGAAACCTACGAGCAGTACTTC
>TRBJ1-3|.|TRBV29-1|.
CSVVRGAGNTIYF
TGCAGCGTTGTACGGGGGGCTGGAAACACCATATATTTT
>TRBJ1-2|medium-sized|TRBV11-3|.
CASLGTQGAYGYTF
TGTGCCAGCCTCGGGACCCAGGGCGCCTATGGCTACACCTTC
>TRBJ1-5|once|TRBV30|.
CAWSRRVDQPQHF
TGTGCCTGGAGTAGGAGGGTTGATCAGCCCCAGCATTTT
>TRBJ2-4|.|TRBV6-8|.
CASSPKGDIQYF
TGTGCCAGCAGTCCAAAAGGGGACATTCAGTACTTC
>TRBJ1-2|.|TRBV29-1|.
CSVPTGSYGYTF
TGCAGCGTTCCAACAGGGAGCTATGGCTACACCTTC
>TRBJ1-2|.|TRBV10-3|.
CATQGGIYGYTF
TGTGCCACCCAGGGAGGAATCTATGGCTACACCTTC
>TRBJ2-6|few|TRBV11-3|.
CASSTGLSGANVLTF
TGTGCCAGCAGCACAGGGTTGTCTGGGGCCAACGTCCTGACTTTC
>TRBJ2-5|.|TRBV30|.
CAADTGGGWTQYF
TGTGCCGCAGACACTGGGGGAGGTTGGACCCAGTACTTC
>TRBJ2-2|few|TRBV6-1|TRBD2
CASSEEGLATGELFF
TGTGCCAGCAGTGAAGAGGGACTAGCAACCGGGGAGCTGTTTTTT
>TRBJ1-1|.|TRBV18|.
CASSRRQDDTEAFF
TGTGCCAGCTCACGACGACAGGACGACACTGAAGCTTTCTTT
>TRBJ2-3|.|TRBV18|TRBD1
CASSLRQGSTDTQYF
TGTGCCAGCTCACTCCGACAGGGCAGCACAGATACGCAGTATTTT
>TRBJ2-3|.|TRBV9|.
CASSAVDFTDTQYF
TGTGCCAGCAGTGCGGTTGACTTCACAGATACGCAGTATTTT
>TRBJ2-7|.|TRBV6-8|.
CASNSGQKSTYEQYF
TGTGCCAGCAATTCCGGACAGAAATCAACCTACGAGCAGTACTTC
>TRBJ2-7|.|TRBV30|TRBD1
CAWSSPSVGTGGGFYEQYF
TGTGCCTGGAGTTCACCCTCCGTTGGAACAGGGGGCGGTTTCTACGAGCAGTACTTC
>TRBJ2-1|.|TRBV6-8|.
CASNALGVNNEQFF
TGTGCCAGCAACGCCTTGGGGGTTAACAATGAGCAGTTCTTC
>TRBJ1-1|.|TRBV6-8|.
CASSFTSNTEAFF
TGTGCCAGCAGCTTCACATCGAACACTGAAGCTTTCTTT
>TRBJ2-3|.|TRBV29-1|.
CSVTFNPTDTQYF
TGCAGCGTGACCTTCAATCCCACAGATACGCAGTATTTT
>TRBJ1-5|few|TRBV16|.
CASSQIWGSSQPQHF
TGTGCCAGCAGCCAAATATGGGGGAGCAGTCAGCCCCAGCATTTT
>TRBJ1-3|.|TRBV18|.
CASSSIPQGFSGNTIYF
TGTGCCAGCTCGTCAATACCCCAGGGCTTTTCTGGAAACACCATATATTTT
>TRBJ1-5|few|TRBV7-8|.
CASSLDHGVWGSNQPQHF
TGTGCCAGCAGCTTGGATCACGGGGTCTGGGGTAGCAATCAGCCCCAGCATTTT
>TRBJ2-5|few|TRBV15|TRBD2
CATSRDNSGGQETQYF
TGTGCCACCAGCAGAGATAACAGCGGGGGCCAAGAGACCCAGTACTTC
>TRBJ2-4|large|TRBV9|.
CASSSSGLAKNIQYF
TGTGCCAGCAGCTCCTCAGGACTGGCCAAAAACATTCAGTACTTC
>TRBJ2-2|few|TRBV6-8|.
CASREYGGRVMRNTGELFF
TGTGCCAGCAGGGAATATGGGGGCAGGGTGATGCGGAACACCGGGGAGCTGTTTTTT
>TRBJ2-5|.|TRBV18|.
CASSSLPGSQETQYF
TGTGCCAGCTCATCACTCCCCGGAAGCCAAGAGACCCAGTACTTC
>TRBJ2-1|.|TRBV12-5|.
CASGLSTGSEQFF
TGTGCTAGTGGTTTGTCGACGGGAAGTGAGCAGTTCTTC
>TRBJ2-7|few|TRBV30|TRBD1
CAWSGQGATGEQYF
TGTGCCTGGAGCGGCCAGGGGGCGACTGGCGAGCAGTACTTC
>TRBJ1-3|.|TRBV28|.
CASRTPFSGNTIYF
TGTGCCAGCCGAACACCCTTCTCTGGAAACACCATATATTTT
>TRBJ2-3|once|TRBV19|TRBD2
CASSGLAGADTQYF
TGTGCCAGTAGTGGACTAGCGGGAGCAGATACGCAGTATTTT
>TRBJ2-1|.|TRBV9|TRBD2
CASSIGLAPNEQFF
TGTGCCAGCAGCATAGGACTAGCTCCCAATGAGCAGTTCTTC
>TRBJ2-3|.|TRBV12-5|.
CASGTTDTQYF
TGTGCTAGTGGAACCACAGATACGCAGTATTTT
>TRBJ1-4|.|TRBV19|.
CASSLGRGPLNEKLFF
TGTGCCAGTAGTTTGGGTAGGGGCCCACTTAATGAAAAACTGTTTTTT
>TRBJ1-1|.|TRBV9|.
CASRIWQNTEAFF
TGTGCCAGCAGAATATGGCAGAACACTGAAGCTTTCTTT
>TRBJ2-1|.|TRBV30|TRBD2
CAFSSGRTSSYNEQFF
TGTGCCTTCTCTAGCGGGAGGACATCCTCCTACAATGAGCAGTTCTTC
>TRBJ2-3|medium-sized|TRBV11-3|TRBD2
CASSLVLAGHTDTQYF
TGTGCCAGCAGCTTAGTACTAGCGGGGCACACAGATACGCAGTATTTT
>TRBJ2-7|few|TRBV12-1|.
CASSFAPSGASSYEQYF
TGTGCCAGCAGCTTTGCGCCGAGCGGGGCCAGCTCCTACGAGCAGTACTTC
>TRBJ2-3|.|TRBV28|.
CASSLSGTGTDTQYF
TGTGCCAGCAGTTTATCAGGGACCGGCACAGATACGCAGTATTTT